What follows are 32 T cell receptor beta chains derived from one specimen sequenced in a study of glioma-infiltrating T cells. Amplification of TCR alpha and beta CDR3 regions from RNA used iRepertoire nested multiplex PCR. TCRdb processed the multiplex PCR reads anew with MiXCR; each CDR3 protein has one entry. The repertoire includes over 100,000 distinct CDR3 sequences, less than 30% of them detected once, and 35% sits in the top ten. The material sequenced was glioma tissue, nonneoplastic brain tissue, or PBMCs (not recorded which). These TCRs come from a human donor with low-grade glioma or glioblastoma, undergoing nonglioma brain surgery, or in good health (not recorded which).

This clonotype was found many times. The chain uses TRBV29-1 and TRBJ2-7; D is undetermined. This CDR3 is 12 amino acids long. V lost 3 bases and J 3 bases, leaving 9 bases between the germline ends. Per the germline V gene, CDR1 is SQVTM and CDR2 is ANQGSEA. The CDR3 DNA reads as TGCAGCGTTGAGCACAGTAACTACGAGCAGTACTTC. Translation: CSVEHSNYEQYF.

The gene calls are TRBV10-2 and TRBJ2-5; 10 bases align to TRBD2. Trimming cost V 8 bases and J 5 bases; bases outside gene matches: 8. The CDR3 has 14 amino acids. Germline V gives CDR1 WSHSY, CDR2 SAAADI. As DNA, the CDR3 is TGCGCCAGCCGGACTAGCGGCCCTGGGGAGACCCAGTACTTC. Protein: CASRTSGPGETQYF.

This clonotype was counted many times. The chain employs TRBV29-1 and TRBJ1-5, with a tentative D call TRBD1 (5 bases). Per the germline V gene, CDR1 is SQVTM and CDR2 is ANQGSEA. The CDR3 contains 15 residues. The V and J ends lost 4 bases and 6 bases respectively, with 19 bases between them. The CDR3 region has the DNA TGCAGCGTTGTTGGCGAAGGACCTGGGGGTCAGCCCCAGCATTTT. This encodes CSVVGEGPGGQPQHF.

This clonotype came up many times. The chain employs TRBV4-1 and TRBJ2-1, with 8 bases that match TRBD2. The CDR3 consists of 17 residues. Germline V CDR1 and CDR2: MGHRA, YSYEKL. V was clipped by 1 base and J by 10 bases; unmatched bases: 15. The CDR3 reads CASSQGAAGRASREQFF. In DNA form, the CDR3 reads TGCGCCAGCAGCCAAGGAGCGGCCGGGAGGGCTTCGAGGGAGCAGTTCTTC.

Many counts were recorded for this clonotype. The CDR3 coding sequence is TGCGCCAGCAGCCAAGATCACCCTGGAAACACCATATATTTT. Translation: CASSQDHPGNTIYF. This chain uses TRBV4-1 with TRBJ1-3; D gene unclear. The V gene lost 0 bases and the J gene lost 2 bases, with 5 bases spanning the gap. Germline CDR1 reads MGHRA; CDR2 reads YSYEKL. CDR3 length equals 14 residues.

In this sample, this clonotype turned up many times. The chain combines TRBV20-1 with TRBJ2-7; 13 positions agree with TRBD2. The CDR3 totals 15 residues. V was clipped by 5 bases and J by 6 bases; unmatched bases: 10. Germline CDR1 DFQATT, CDR2 SNEGSKA (reference sequence). CDR3 sequence (DNA): TGCAGTGCTTACCGACTAGCGGGAGGCGCCGGCGAGCAGTACTTC. Amino acids: CSAYRLAGGAGEQYF.

This clonotype has just one count. This may be a read error, as it is one base from a much larger clone. The chain joins TRBV29-1 to TRBJ2-3; maybe TRBD1 (5 bases). Germline CDR1 SQVTM, CDR2 ANQGSEA. The CDR3 has 13 residues. Trimming removed 3 bases at V and 2 bases at J, with 9 bases between. This CDR3 reads CSVEDMDTDTQYF. Written as DNA, the CDR3 is TGCAGCGTTGAGGACATGGACACAGATACGCAGTATTTT.

This clonotype was seen ten or more times. The J gene is TRBJ1-2, the V gene TRBV12-3 or TRBV12-4; no reliable D call. Trimming stripped 5 bases from V and 6 bases from J, with 16 bases between. CDR3 length: 14 amino acids. CDR3 nucleotide sequence: TGTGCCAGCAGTCCTCCGACTTTTTCCGATGGCTACACCTTC. The encoded protein is CASSPPTFSDGYTF.

Note on this clonotype: Possible read error: a much larger clone is one base away. This chain uses TRBV4-3 with TRBJ2-3; D possibly matches TRBD1 or TRBD2 (5 bases each). Germline lookup yields CDR1 LGHNA and CDR2 YSLEER. There are 15 residues in the CDR3. The CDR3 region has the DNA TGCGCCAGAAGCCAAGGGACCTACGGATCAACGGCGCAGTATTTT. Translated: CARSQGTYGSTAQYF.

The rearrangement uses TRBV6-2 or TRBV6-3 and TRBJ2-1; 7 bases match TRBD1. Germline-derived CDR1 and CDR2 are MNHEY and SVGEGT. The CDR3 is 11 residues long. This chain's CDR3 is CAGGQFNEQFF. In nucleotides, the CDR3 is TGTGCAGGGGGCCAGTTTAATGAGCAGTTCTTC.

J is TRBJ2-5 and V is TRBV12-3 or TRBV12-4; 11 nucleotides agree with TRBD2. V lost 6 bases and J lost 4; bases outside the gene matches: 13. The CDR3 totals 17 residues. The CDR3 here is CASSRSLSGGGGETQYF. CDR3 nucleotides: TGTGCCAGCAGCCGATCCCTTAGCGGGGGGGGGGGAGAGACCCAGTACTTC.

This clonotype has ten or more counts. The gene calls are TRBV7-2 and TRBJ1-5; no firm D call. The CDR3 sequence is 13 residues long. Germline CDR1 reads SGHTA; CDR2 reads FQGNSA. Trimming shortened V by 3 bases and J by 7 bases, and 10 bases separated the two germline ends. CDR3 protein: CASSFFLGQPQHF. The CDR3 DNA reads as TGTGCCAGCAGCTTTTTTCTCGGACAGCCCCAGCATTTT.

The chain uses TRBV12-3 or TRBV12-4 and TRBJ1-5, with D hard to call. This CDR3 is 14 amino acids long. Trimming cost V 6 bases and J 3 bases, with 12 bases left between them. DNA of the CDR3: TGTGCCAGCAGCCTCCGGGCCCTCAATCAGCCCCAGCATTTT. This gives the protein CASSLRALNQPQHF.

This clonotype was picked up a small number of times. This sequence joins TRBV29-1 and TRBJ1-2; no clear D gene. Trimming left V 0 bases short and J 4 bases short, with 18 bases between. The germline CDR1 and CDR2 sequences are SQVTM and ANQGSEA. The CDR3 has 16 residues. CDR3 in amino acids: CSVEDLPRHGSYGYTF. CDR3 bases: TGCAGCGTTGAAGATCTTCCCCGACACGGAAGCTATGGCTACACCTTC.

There are many counts of this clonotype. This chain uses TRBV20-1 with TRBJ1-1; D unclear. V gave up 7 bases and J gave up 4 bases, with 13 bases separating them. CDR1 and CDR2 (germline): DFQATT, SNEGSKA (reference sequence). This CDR3 is 12 amino acids long. In DNA form, the CDR3 reads TGCAGTGGGGGAGGGTTTTCCACTGAAGCTTTCTTT. Translated, it gives CSGGGFSTEAFF.

This clonotype was seen many times. The rearrangement uses TRBV2 and TRBJ1-5, with D possibly being TRBD1 (6 bases). Germline CDR1 is SNHLY and CDR2 is FYNNEI. CDR3 length equals 14 residues. Deletions cut 2 bases from V and 3 bases from J, with 8 bases between. In DNA, the CDR3 is TGTGCCAGCAGTGAACGGACAGACAATCAGCCCCAGCATTTT. It translates to CASSERTDNQPQHF.

The CDR3: CASSPTSWGQGGGYTF. In DNA form, the CDR3 reads TGTGCCAGCAGCCCGACTAGCTGGGGCCAAGGGGGAGGCTACACCTTC. The chain is built from TRBV6-5 and TRBJ1-2; possible D gene TRBD1, 6 bases. Trimming stripped 6 bases from V and 8 bases from J, with 25 bases between. CDR3 size: 16 residues. The V gene's germline CDR1 is MNHEY and CDR2 SVGAGI.

At least ten counts were recorded for this clonotype. The V call is TRBV7-2, the J call TRBJ2-3; the match to TRBD2 covers 10 bases. The ends lost 5 bases at V and 3 bases at J; junction bases unmatched: 8. CDR3 length: 16 amino acids. Germline CDR1 is SGHTA and CDR2 is FQGNSA. The CDR3 spells CASSNLAGVRTDTQYF. The DNA of the CDR3 is TGTGCCAGCAGCAACCTAGCGGGGGTTCGAACAGATACGCAGTATTTT. Variable domain in full (rest from reference TRBV7-2 and TRBJ2-3): GAGVSQSPSNKVTEKGKDVELRCDPISGHTALYWYRQSLGQGLEFLIYFQGNSAPDKSGLPSDRFSAERTGGSVSTLTIQRTQQEDSAVYLCASSNLAGVRTDTQYFGPGTRLTVL.

Remarks on this clonotype: One end of the junction does not line up with germline, which may come from a read error. The J gene is TRBJ1-2, the V gene TRBV6-2 or TRBV6-3; the match to TRBD1 covers 7 bases. Germline lookup yields CDR1 MNHEY and CDR2 SVGEGT. There are 15 residues in the CDR3. The CDR3 DNA reads as TGTGCCAGCCACCACCGGGACAGATCCAGCTATGACTACACATTC. Residues: CASHHRDRSSYDYTF.

A note on this clonotype: In this CDR3 the conserved last residue, phenylalanine or tryptophan, is missing, so a read error is likely. The chain joins TRBV28 to TRBJ1-4; 7 nucleotides line up with TRBD1. Trimming at V came to 8 bases and at J to 11 bases, leaving 14 bases not matched to a gene. Per germline, CDR1 MDHEN and CDR2 SYDVKM. The CDR3 sequence is 14 residues long. In DNA form, the CDR3 reads TGTGCCAGCGGACCCTACAGGGGCGGAGAGAAACTGTTTTCT. It is translated as CASGPYRGGEKLFS.

In its sample, this clonotype was seen many times. The chain employs TRBV6-5 and TRBJ1-1; tentatively, D is TRBD1 (6 bases). CDR3 length: 16 amino acids. Germline V gives CDR1 MNHEY, CDR2 SVGAGI. Trimming pared 0 bases from V and 4 bases from J, leaving 15 bases between. The CDR3 DNA follows: TGTGCCAGCAGTTACTCTTGGGGGCCTAGACCCACTGAAGCTTTCTTT. Translation gives CASSYSWGPRPTEAFF.

With regard to this clonotype: Given a much more abundant clone one base away, this may be a read error. J is TRBJ2-7 and V is TRBV5-1; 8 nucleotides agree with TRBD2. Germline V gives CDR1 SGHRS, CDR2 YFSETQ. The CDR3 is made up of 15 amino acids. The CDR3 DNA reads as TGCGCCAGCAGCTTGGTAAGCGGGGGAACCTACAAGCAGTACTTC. Translated: CASSLVSGGTYKQYF.

To note about this clonotype: One junction end does not reproduce the germline sequence, and a read error may be involved. This chain's CDR3 is CSVVTGTSFEQYF. CDR3 nucleotide sequence: TGCAGCGTTGTAACGGGCACCTCCTTCGAGCAGTACTTC. The V gene is TRBV29-1, the J gene TRBJ2-7; D not certain. Looked up from germline, CDR1 is SQVTM and CDR2 is ANQGSEA. The CDR3 consists of 13 residues.

Remarks on this clonotype: A junction boundary mismatches the germline segment, possibly from a read error. V gene TRBV20-1 combines with J gene TRBJ1-5, with 9 bases that match TRBD1. Germline CDR1 reads DFQATT; CDR2 reads SNEGSKA (reference sequence). This CDR3 has 14 residues. Here the CDR3 DNA reads TGCAGTGCTAGAGACGGGACAGGGCACCAGCCCCAGAAGTTT. Residues: CSARDGTGHQPQKF.

Many counts were recorded for this clonotype. J is TRBJ2-3 and V is TRBV24-1, with 8 bases matching TRBD1. CDR3 length equals 13 residues. After removal of 7 bases from V and 8 bases from J, the junction contained 7 bases not matched to a gene. Germline CDR1 is KGHDR and CDR2 is SFDVKD. CDR3 coding DNA: TGTGCCACCAGCAACAGGGGGGTCGGTACGCAGTATTTT. Protein sequence: CATSNRGVGTQYF.

Regarding this clonotype: This may come from a read error, since a much larger clone is one base off. The chain links TRBV3-1 to TRBJ2-1; 9 positions agree with TRBD1. The V segment lost 4 bases and the J segment 2 bases; nucleotides outside the gene matches: 21. The CDR3 length is 21 residues. The germline gives CDR1 LGHDT, CDR2 YNNKEL (reference sequence). The CDR3: CASSPGQGRTISDSPYNEQFF. The CDR3 DNA follows: TGTGCCAGCAGCCCGGGACAGGGTAGAACGATTTCCGATAGCCCCTACAATGAGCAGTTCTTC.

The chain couples TRBV20-1 to TRBJ1-1; D is unresolved. Trimming left V 6 bases short and J 1 base short, with 6 bases between. The CDR3 totals 11 residues. Germline CDR1 DFQATT, CDR2 SNEGSKA (reference sequence). CDR3 nucleotides: TGCAGTGCGGCCAAGAACACTGAAGCTTTCTTT. It encodes CSAAKNTEAFF.

In the case of this clonotype: This may come from a read error, since a much larger clone is one base off. The chain carries TRBV5-1 and TRBJ2-5; 7 bases align to TRBD1. CDR1 and CDR2 (germline): SGHRS, YFSETQ. The CDR3 has 14 amino acids. CDR3: CDSSLAGRGETQYF. The CDR3, as DNA: TGCGACAGCAGCTTGGCTGGCAGGGGGGAGACCCAGTACTTC.

This clonotype was observed many times. The chain recombines TRBV7-2 with TRBJ2-5; either TRBD1 or TRBD2 may fit D (6 bases each). Trimming removed 1 base at V and 6 bases at J, with 15 bases between. Germline values: CDR1 SGHTA, CDR2 FQGNSA. The CDR3 contains 15 residues. The CDR3: CASSLEGGVVKTQYF. The CDR3, as DNA: TGTGCCAGCAGCTTAGAGGGGGGCGTAGTAAAGACCCAGTACTTC.

This CDR3 is CSTRPRDNGETQYF. The CDR3, as DNA: TGCAGCACCCGACCCAGGGACAATGGAGAGACCCAGTACTTC. This chain links TRBV29-1 with TRBJ2-5, with D possibly matching TRBD1 (6 bases). The CDR3 has 14 amino acids. Germline lookup yields CDR1 SQVTM and CDR2 ANQGSEA. V was trimmed by 8 bases and J by 4 bases, leaving 20 bases between them.

Many counts were recorded for this clonotype. The V call is TRBV4-1, the J call TRBJ2-7, with D perhaps matching TRBD2 (5 bases). Germline V gives CDR1 MGHRA, CDR2 YSYEKL. This CDR3 region has 15 residues. V was trimmed by 2 bases and J by 0 bases, leaving 11 bases between them. The CDR3 DNA is TGCGCCAGCAGCCAATCTGGCGGGTTCTCCTACGAGCAGTACTTC. Protein: CASSQSGGFSYEQYF.

This clonotype was observed at least ten times. The chain joins TRBV7-3 to TRBJ2-5; TRBD2 matches at 13 bases. The CDR3 consists of 15 residues. With 5 bases clipped from V and 8 bases from J, the junction kept 8 bases outside the gene matches. CDR1 and CDR2 (germline): SGHTA, FQGTGA. This chain's CDR3 is CASSQGGTSGETQYF. In DNA, the CDR3 is TGTGCCAGCAGCCAGGGCGGGACTAGCGGGGAAACCCAGTACTTC.